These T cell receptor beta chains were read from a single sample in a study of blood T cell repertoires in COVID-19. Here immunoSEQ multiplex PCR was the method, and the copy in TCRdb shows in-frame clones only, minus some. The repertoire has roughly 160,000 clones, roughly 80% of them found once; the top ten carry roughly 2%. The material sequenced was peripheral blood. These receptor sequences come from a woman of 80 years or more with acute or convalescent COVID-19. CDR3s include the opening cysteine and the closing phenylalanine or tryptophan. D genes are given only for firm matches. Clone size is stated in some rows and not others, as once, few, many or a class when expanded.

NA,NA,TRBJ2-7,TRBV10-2,CASSVISYEQYF,TGCGCCAGCAGTGTCATTTCCTACGAGCAGTACTTC
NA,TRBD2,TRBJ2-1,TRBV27,CASSLGLAGYNEQFF,TGTGCCAGCAGTCTCGGACTAGCGGGGTACAATGAGCAGTTCTTC
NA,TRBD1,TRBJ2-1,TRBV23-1,CASSQSGQGRNEQFF,TGCGCCAGCAGTCAATCAGGACAGGGTCGCAATGAGCAGTTCTTC
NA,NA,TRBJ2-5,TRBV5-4,CASSPGRGLETQYF,TGTGCCAGCAGCCCCGGGAGAGGGTTGGAGACCCAGTACTTC
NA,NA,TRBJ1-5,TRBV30,CAWSGPGRGSNQPQHF,TGTGCCTGGAGTGGTCCGGGCAGGGGCAGCAATCAGCCCCAGCATTTT
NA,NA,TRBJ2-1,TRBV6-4,CASREGGGSYNEQFF,TGTGCCAGCAGAGAGGGGGGGGGCTCCTACAATGAGCAGTTCTTC
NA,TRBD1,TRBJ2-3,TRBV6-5,CASSGQADTQYF,TGTGCCAGCAGCGGACAGGCGGATACGCAGTATTTT
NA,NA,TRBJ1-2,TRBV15,CATSRDRGLYGYTF,TGTGCCACCAGCAGAGACAGGGGCCTCTACGGCTACACCTTC
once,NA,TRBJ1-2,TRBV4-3,CASSQDSGDYGYTF,TGCGCCAGCAGCCAAGATTCGGGGGACTATGGCTACACCTTC
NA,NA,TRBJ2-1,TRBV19,CASSIGGPDEQFF,TGTGCCAGTAGTATTGGTGGGCCCGATGAGCAGTTCTTC
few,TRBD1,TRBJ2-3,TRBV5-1,CASSSRTGSNTDTQYF,TGCGCCAGCAGTTCCCGGACAGGCTCAAACACAGATACGCAGTATTTT
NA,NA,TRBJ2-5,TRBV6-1,CASSEMGAGANLKETQYF,TGTGCCAGCAGTGAAATGGGGGCAGGGGCGAATTTGAAGGAGACCCAGTACTTC